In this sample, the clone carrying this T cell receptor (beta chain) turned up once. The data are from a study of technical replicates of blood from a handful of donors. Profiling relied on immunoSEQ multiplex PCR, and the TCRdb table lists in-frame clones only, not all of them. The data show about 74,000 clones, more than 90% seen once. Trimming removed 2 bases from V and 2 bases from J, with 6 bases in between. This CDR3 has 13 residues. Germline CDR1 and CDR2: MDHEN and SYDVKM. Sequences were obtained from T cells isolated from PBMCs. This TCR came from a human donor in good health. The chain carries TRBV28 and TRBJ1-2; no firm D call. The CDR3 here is CASSLDTNYGYTF. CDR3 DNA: TGTGCCAGCAGTTTAGACACAAACTATGGCTACACCTTC.